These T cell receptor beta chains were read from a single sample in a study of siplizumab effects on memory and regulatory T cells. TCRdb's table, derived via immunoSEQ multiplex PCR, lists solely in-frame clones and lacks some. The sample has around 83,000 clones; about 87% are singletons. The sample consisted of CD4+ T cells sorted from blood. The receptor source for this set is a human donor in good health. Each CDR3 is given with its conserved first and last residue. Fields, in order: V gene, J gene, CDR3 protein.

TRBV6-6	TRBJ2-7	CASRPSNSYEQYF
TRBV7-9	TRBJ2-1	CASSPRRLTSYNEQFF
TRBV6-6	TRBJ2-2	CASSIRGSRELFF
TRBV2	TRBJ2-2	CASNEREGTGELFF
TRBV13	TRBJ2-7	CATKIRDRGPEQYF
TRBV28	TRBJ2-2	CASLQAGRANTGELFF
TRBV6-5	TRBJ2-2	CASSYPSGGNTGELFF
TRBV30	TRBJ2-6	CAWSVGGPGANVLTF
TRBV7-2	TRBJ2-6	CASSLGQALNVLTF
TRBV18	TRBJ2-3	CASSPGPDTQYF
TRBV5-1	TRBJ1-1	CASGSTGGNNIAFF
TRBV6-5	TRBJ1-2	CASSYGFGGAQGYTF
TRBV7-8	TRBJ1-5	CASSLAISGSGQPQHF
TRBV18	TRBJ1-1	CASSLQGAQTEAFF
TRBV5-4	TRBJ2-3	CASSQGHRGESDTQYF
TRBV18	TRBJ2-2	CASSPLLRREDTGELFF
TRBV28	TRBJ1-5	CASRKGGRSNQPQHF
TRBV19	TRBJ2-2	CASRGTANTGELFF
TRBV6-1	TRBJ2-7	CASTGVPYEQYF
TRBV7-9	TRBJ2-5	CASSLGGRGAETQYF
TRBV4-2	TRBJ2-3	CASSQRTGNTDTQYF
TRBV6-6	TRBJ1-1	CASSYRSDEAFF
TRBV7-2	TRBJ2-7	CASSFLSGTYEQYF
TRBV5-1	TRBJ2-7	CASSSGLYEQYF
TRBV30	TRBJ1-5	CAWSVQNQPQHF
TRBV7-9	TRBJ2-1	CASSMDIMGEQFF
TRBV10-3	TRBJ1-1	CAISGQGTEAFF
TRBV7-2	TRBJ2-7	CASSLAGSGYEQYF
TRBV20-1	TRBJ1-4	CSASYPEKLFF
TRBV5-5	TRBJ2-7	CASSLERTGSSYEQYF
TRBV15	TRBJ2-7	CATSSRWLAGGRSDEQYF
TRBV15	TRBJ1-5	CATRESNQPQHF
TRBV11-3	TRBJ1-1	CASSPFTGGPNTEAFF
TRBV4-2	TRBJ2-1	CASSQGGSSYNEQFF
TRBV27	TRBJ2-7	CASSLGGGSFYEQYF
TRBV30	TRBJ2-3	CAWSVMTSGQTDTQYF
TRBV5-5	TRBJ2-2	CASSLGTAGVTGELFF
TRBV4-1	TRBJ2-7	CASSRGQGDTEQYF
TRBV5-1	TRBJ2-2	CASSLDSAGELFF
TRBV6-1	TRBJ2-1	CASSEPGLANEQFF
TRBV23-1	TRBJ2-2	CASSRGTPLNTGELFF
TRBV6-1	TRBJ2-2	CASEGRTNTGELFF
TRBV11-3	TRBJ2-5	CASRKRQSETQYF
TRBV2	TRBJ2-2	CASSVRQGAGGELFF
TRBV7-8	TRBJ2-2	CASSHRTGELFF
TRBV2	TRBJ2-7	CASGDGSSYEQYF
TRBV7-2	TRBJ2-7	CASSSSGLAGYEQYF
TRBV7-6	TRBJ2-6	CASSLENGANVLTF
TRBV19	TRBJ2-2	CATSDGELFF
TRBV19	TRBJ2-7	CASSMTGISYEQYF
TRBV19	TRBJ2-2	CASSRTGGVTGELFF
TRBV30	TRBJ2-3	CAWSVQPIPGQYF
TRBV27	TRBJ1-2	CASSFRANYGYTF
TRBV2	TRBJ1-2	CASSVRAGYGYTF
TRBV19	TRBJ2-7	CASSIGHRNYEQYF